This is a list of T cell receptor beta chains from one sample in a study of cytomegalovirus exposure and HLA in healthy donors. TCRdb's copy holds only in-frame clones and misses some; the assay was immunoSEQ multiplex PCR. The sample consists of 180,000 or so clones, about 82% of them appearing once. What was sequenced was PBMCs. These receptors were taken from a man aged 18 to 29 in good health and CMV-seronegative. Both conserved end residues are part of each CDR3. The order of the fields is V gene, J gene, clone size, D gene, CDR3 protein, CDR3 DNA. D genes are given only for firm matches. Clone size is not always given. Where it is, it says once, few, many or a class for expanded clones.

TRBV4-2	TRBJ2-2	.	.	CASSQALREDTGELFF	TGTGCCAGCAGCCAAGCCTTGCGAGAGGACACCGGGGAGCTGTTTTTT
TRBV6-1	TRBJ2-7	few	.	CASSEYVMAPRNYEQYF	TGTGCCAGCAGTGAATACGTTATGGCCCCGAGGAACTACGAGCAGTACTTC
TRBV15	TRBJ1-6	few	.	CATSMSGSPLHF	TGTGCCACCTCAATGTCGGGGTCACCCCTCCACTTT
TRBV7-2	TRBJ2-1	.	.	CASSVGLQVNEQFF	TGTGCCAGCAGCGTGGGACTCCAGGTCAATGAGCAGTTCTTC
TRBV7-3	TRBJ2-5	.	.	CASSPGIQETQYF	TGTGCCAGCAGCCCCGGGATCCAAGAGACCCAGTACTTC
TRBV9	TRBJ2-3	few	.	CATAGRGGSDTQYF	TGTGCCACCGCGGGCAGGGGAGGGTCAGATACGCAGTATTTT
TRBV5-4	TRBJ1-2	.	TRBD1	CASSLQGAGYGYTF	TGTGCCAGCAGCTTACAGGGGGCTGGCTATGGCTACACCTTC
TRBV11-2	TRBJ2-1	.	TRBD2	CASSLGLAGGILYNEQFF	TGTGCCAGCAGCCTGGGACTAGCGGGAGGTATACTTTACAATGAGCAGTTCTTC
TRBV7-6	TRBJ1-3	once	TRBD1	CASSSQGGTPGNTIYF	TGTGCCAGCAGCTCCCAAGGGGGCACCCCTGGAAACACCATATATTTT
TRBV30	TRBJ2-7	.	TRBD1	CAWSVRQGGDEQYF	TGTGCCTGGAGTGTACGACAGGGGGGGGACGAGCAGTACTTC
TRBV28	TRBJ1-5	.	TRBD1	CASSSSGTATLSNQPQHF	TGTGCCAGCAGCTCTTCCGGGACAGCCACCTTAAGCAATCAGCCCCAGCATTTT
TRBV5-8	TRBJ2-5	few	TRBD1	CASTTGRETQYF	TGTGCCAGCACGACAGGGAGAGAGACCCAGTACTTC
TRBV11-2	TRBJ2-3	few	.	CASSLIAGLGTDTQYF	TGTGCCAGCAGCTTAATCGCGGGACTTGGCACAGATACGCAGTATTTT
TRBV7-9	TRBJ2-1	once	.	CASSSREFSYNEQFF	TGTGCCAGCAGCTCCAGGGAATTCTCCTACAATGAGCAGTTCTTC
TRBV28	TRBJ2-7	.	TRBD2	CASSLPKPSSGRARREQYF	TGTGCCAGCAGTTTACCCAAACCTTCTAGCGGGAGGGCCAGGCGCGAGCAGTACTTC
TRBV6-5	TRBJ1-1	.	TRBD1	CASSPSTGWNTEAFF	TGTGCCAGCAGTCCTTCGACAGGGTGGAACACTGAAGCTTTCTTT
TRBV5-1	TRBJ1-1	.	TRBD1	CASSPSGQGMNTEAFF	TGCGCCAGCAGCCCCAGCGGACAGGGGATGAACACTGAAGCTTTCTTT
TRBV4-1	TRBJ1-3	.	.	CASSQAPGNTIYF	TGCGCCAGCAGCCAAGCTCCTGGAAACACCATATATTTT
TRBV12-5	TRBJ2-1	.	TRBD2	CASGPTGLALGEHEQFF	TGTGCTAGTGGTCCCACCGGACTAGCCCTTGGGGAGCATGAGCAGTTCTTC
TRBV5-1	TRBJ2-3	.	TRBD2	CASSFSGISTDTQYF	TGCGCCAGCAGCTTTAGCGGGATAAGCACAGATACGCAGTATTTT
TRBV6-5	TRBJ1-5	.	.	CASSYNTWGQPQHF	TGTGCCAGCAGTTACAATACGTGGGGCCAGCCCCAGCATTTT
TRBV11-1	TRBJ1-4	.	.	CAITTNEKLFF	TGTGCCATTACAACTAATGAAAAACTGTTTTTT
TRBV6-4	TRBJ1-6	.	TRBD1	CASRQGDNSPLHF	TGTGCCAGCAGACAGGGGGATAATTCACCCCTCCACTTT
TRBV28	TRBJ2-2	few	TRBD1	CASSRTGGQGELFF	TGTGCCAGCAGCCGGACAGGGGGTCAGGGGGAGCTGTTTTTT
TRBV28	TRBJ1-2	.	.	CATRGDLGGYTF	TGTGCCACCCGCGGAGACCTTGGTGGCTACACCTTC
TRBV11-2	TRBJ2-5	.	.	CASSLDSGAAQETQYF	TGTGCCAGCAGCTTAGATAGTGGGGCAGCCCAAGAGACCCAGTACTTC
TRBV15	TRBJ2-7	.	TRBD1	CATSRGTGGSYEQYF	TGTGCCACCAGCAGAGGGACAGGGGGCTCCTACGAGCAGTACTTC